The clone carrying this TCR beta chain was picked up a small number of times. The antigen is unknown. The data were taken from a study of T cell responses to AZD1222 COVID-19 vaccine. Some second doses came at about 4 weeks and others at about 12 weeks; these were pooled. Study outcomes and limitations: Reports say nearly half of spike-specific TCRs go after unmutated variant regions. No day 14 peak samples; only post-peak repertoires were characterized. Donor demographics were predominantly white British with a female majority; clonal diversity may be underestimated.

This CDR3 has 13 residues. The V gene lost 1 base and the J gene lost 9 bases, with 8 bases spanning the gap. Germline assignment: CDR1 KGHDR and CDR2 SFDVKD. Sequencing was performed with immunoSEQ multiplex PCR; in TCRdb, only in-frame clones are kept and a portion is missing. The sample has roughly 150,000 clones; 80% to 90% are singletons. This TCR was sampled from an adult who received the AZD1222 COVID-19 vaccine. This sequence joins TRBV24-1 and TRBJ2-2, with no clear D. Sequenced material: peripheral blood, taken 28 days after the second AZD1222 dose. CDR3 nucleotides: TGTGCCACCAGTGATTTCGCTGGACGGGAGCTGTTTTTT. Its translation: CATSDFAGRELFF.